The rows below give T cell receptor beta chains drawn from one sample of a study of blood T cell repertoires in COVID-19. Clones were sequenced by immunoSEQ multiplex PCR, and TCRdb holds only the in-frame ones, with some missing. The table has over 140,000 clones, approximately 84% seen once. Sequencing was carried out using peripheral blood. All receptors come from a woman in her sixties or seventies with acute or convalescent COVID-19. CDR3s include the opening cysteine and the closing phenylalanine or tryptophan. A D gene is named only where the DNA matches it firmly. Clone size is given for some rows only: seen once, a few or many times, or a class if the clone is expanded.

j_gene,abundance,d_gene,v_gene,CDR3nt,CDR3aa
TRBJ1-2,-,TRBD1,TRBV7-8,TGTGCCAGCAGCTTAGTAGTAGGACAGGGGGCCTATGGCTACACCTTC,CASSLVVGQGAYGYTF
TRBJ1-1,-,TRBD1,TRBV29-1,TGCAGCGTCGCAGATAACGCAGGGGGGTGGGGAGCTTTCTTT,CSVADNAGGWGAFF
TRBJ2-7,-,-,TRBV2,TGTGCCAGCAGTGGCCTAGTTCTCTACGAGCAGTACTTC,CASSGLVLYEQYF
TRBJ1-2,-,-,TRBV24-1,TGTGCCACCAGTGATAGCGGGGTACTCTACACCTTC,CATSDSGVLYTF
TRBJ2-1,-,TRBD2,TRBV4-1,TGCGCCAGCAGCCGAGGAGCGGGAGGGCAGTACAATGAGCAGTTCTTC,CASSRGAGGQYNEQFF
TRBJ1-2,once,TRBD1,TRBV19,TGTGCCAGTATCGAATGGACAGGGGGAAACTATGGCTACACCTTC,CASIEWTGGNYGYTF
TRBJ1-1,-,TRBD1,TRBV23-1,TGCGCCAGCAGTCAAACCCGGGACAGGGGGCAGATAAACACTGAAGCTTTCTTT,CASSQTRDRGQINTEAFF
TRBJ2-5,-,TRBD1,TRBV5-1,TGCGCCAGCAGTTTGGATGGGACAGGAAATGAGGACTTC,CASSLDGTGNEDF
TRBJ2-2,-,TRBD1,TRBV3-1/TRBV3-2,TGTGCCAGCAGCCAAGTAGGACAGGGTATAGGAGCCGGGGAGCTGTTTTTT,CASSQVGQGIGAGELFF
TRBJ2-3,-,TRBD2,TRBV9,TGTGCCAGCGTCCAATCGGGACTAGCAACAGATACGCAGTATTTT,CASVQSGLATDTQYF
TRBJ2-1,-,TRBD2,TRBV6-2/TRBV6-3,TGTGCCAGCAGTTATTATCCTTGGACTAGCGGAAACAATGAGCAGTTCTTC,CASSYYPWTSGNNEQFF
TRBJ1-1,-,-,TRBV18,TGTGCCAGCTCTGGCGGTAGGGGCACTGAAGCTTTCTTT,CASSGGRGTEAFF
TRBJ2-7,-,TRBD1,TRBV2,TGTGCCAGCAGACCAGGACAGGTCTCCTACGAGCAGTACTTC,CASRPGQVSYEQYF
TRBJ2-5,-,-,TRBV5-4,TGTGCCAGCAGCTTACAGAATCAAGAGACCCAGTACTTC,CASSLQNQETQYF
TRBJ1-1,-,TRBD1,TRBV6-2/TRBV6-3,TGTGCCAGCAGTTACGAACCGACCGGGACAGGAAAGTGGGTTGAAGCTTTCTTT,CASSYEPTGTGKWVEAFF
TRBJ2-7,once,TRBD2,TRBV27,TGTGCCAGCAGCCTTTTGGGGGGGGAGCAGTACTTC,CASSLLGGEQYF
TRBJ1-4,once,TRBD1,TRBV4-3,TGCGCCAGCAGCCAAGGGGTTCAGGGGGGAAAACTGTTTTTT,CASSQGVQGGKLFF
TRBJ2-3,-,TRBD2,TRBV9,TGTGCCAGCAGCGTAGACCTAGCGGGAGGCCCCGTGGGTTCGGATACGCAGTATTTT,CASSVDLAGGPVGSDTQYF
TRBJ2-7,-,TRBD2,TRBV6-2/TRBV6-3,TGTGCCAGCAGTTGGTCAACGAGACTAGCGGGAGAATACGAGCAGTACTTC,CASSWSTRLAGEYEQYF
TRBJ1-1,once,-,TRBV28,TGTGCCAGCAGTCCCGGGACACCCGGGAAAGCTTTCTTT,CASSPGTPGKAFF
TRBJ1-3,-,-,TRBV29-1,TGCAGCGCCCGCGGGGTCGTGGAGAGGGGCCCCGAACTCTCTGGAAACACCATATATTTT,CSARGVVERGPELSGNTIYF
TRBJ2-1,-,-,TRBV7-3,TGTGCCAGCAGCATAGGACCTCCGGGGTCCTACAATGAGCAGTTCTTC,CASSIGPPGSYNEQFF
TRBJ1-6,-,-,TRBV7-2,TGTGCCAGCAGCCAGGACAGCACTCTTTCTCCCCTCCACTTT,CASSQDSTLSPLHF
TRBJ2-7,once,-,TRBV28,TGTGCCAGCAGCTGGGGGCCTACCCTCACCTACGAGCAGTACTTC,CASSWGPTLTYEQYF
TRBJ1-5,-,-,TRBV19,TGTGCCAGCGGGAGAGATCAGCCCCAGCATTTT,CASGRDQPQHF
TRBJ2-1,-,TRBD1,TRBV6-5,TGTGCCAGCAGGCAGACAGGGGCAGCTGAGCAGTTCTTC,CASRQTGAAEQFF
TRBJ1-2,few,-,TRBV4-1,TGCGCCAGCAGCGGTCCCCGCCCTCTATGGGGCTACACCTTC,CASSGPRPLWGYTF
TRBJ1-3,-,-,TRBV28,TGTGCCAGCATAATGCACCCTATCTCTGGAAACACCATATATTTT,CASIMHPISGNTIYF
TRBJ1-1,-,-,TRBV4-2,TGTGCCAGCAGCCAAGTGGCCCTCCGGGCTGAAGCTTTCTTT,CASSQVALRAEAFF
TRBJ2-1,-,TRBD2,TRBV5-1,TGCGCCAGCAGCCCCCGAGGAGCGGGAGTCTCTTATGAGCAGTTCTTC,CASSPRGAGVSYEQFF
TRBJ1-3,-,-,TRBV12-1,TGTGCCAGCAGCCCTGAACCGACAGGACCGGAGAACACCATATATTTT,CASSPEPTGPENTIYF
TRBJ2-1,-,-,TRBV12-1,TGTGCCAGCAGCTTTGCGCGGACTAGCGGAGCCAAAGATGAGCAGTTCTTC,CASSFARTSGAKDEQFF
TRBJ2-1,-,TRBD2,TRBV7-3,TGTGCCAGCAGCCCCGGGACTAGCGGGACGGAGCAGTTCTTC,CASSPGTSGTEQFF
TRBJ2-1,-,TRBD2,TRBV7-3,TGTGCCAGCAGCTCAGGACTAGCGGGAGGACGAGCGGATGAGCAGTTCTTC,CASSSGLAGGRADEQFF
TRBJ1-3,-,TRBD1,TRBV28,TGTGCCAGCACCGACAGGGCTAGAAACACCATATATTTT,CASTDRARNTIYF
TRBJ2-7,-,-,TRBV5-8,TGTGCCAGCAGCCGACGTATACTATCCTACGAGCAGTACTTC,CASSRRILSYEQYF
TRBJ1-4,-,TRBD1,TRBV5-4,TGTGCCAGCAGCCCCACGCCGGGACAGGGCGACGAAAAACTGTTTTTT,CASSPTPGQGDEKLFF
TRBJ1-2,-,TRBD1,TRBV28,TGTGCCAGCAGTTTCGGCCCGCGACCCAGGACAGGCCGAGGGGACGGCTACACCTTC,CASSFGPRPRTGRGDGYTF
TRBJ1-2,once,-,TRBV5-1,TGCGCCAGCAGAGAGGGCGAGGCCCTTGGGGGCTACACCTTC,CASREGEALGGYTF
TRBJ2-2,once,TRBD2,TRBV3-1/TRBV3-2,TGTGCCAGCAGCCAAGTGACCGATGGGCGGCGGGAGCAGGTCGGGGAGCTGTTTTTT,CASSQVTDGRREQVGELFF
TRBJ2-1,-,TRBD2,TRBV14,TGTGCCAGCAGCGGGGGGACTACATACAATGAGCAGTTCTTC,CASSGGTTYNEQFF
TRBJ1-2,few,-,TRBV15,TGTGCCACCAGCTCCCTTTACAGGGTTAACTATGGCTACACCTTC,CATSSLYRVNYGYTF
TRBJ1-2,-,-,TRBV28,TGTGCCAGCAGTTTGGGCCGATCAAACTATGGCTACACCTTC,CASSLGRSNYGYTF
TRBJ1-5,-,TRBD1,TRBV18,TGTGCCAGCTCACCTAATACAGGGGGCGGTCAGCCCCAGCATTTT,CASSPNTGGGQPQHF
TRBJ2-2,-,TRBD2,TRBV9,TGTGCCAGCAGCGCGAGGACTAGCGGGAGGGGCTACACCGGGGAGCTGTTTTTT,CASSARTSGRGYTGELFF
TRBJ2-7,-,TRBD2,TRBV3-1/TRBV3-2,TGTGCCAGCAGCCAAGGGATTAGCGGGACCTACGAGCAGTACTTC,CASSQGISGTYEQYF
TRBJ2-6,few,-,TRBV19,TGTGCCAGTAGTCCGCGCCCGACAAGCCCTTTCTCTGGGGCCAACGTCCTGACTTTC,CASSPRPTSPFSGANVLTF
TRBJ2-3,-,TRBD2,TRBV10-1,TGCGCCAGCAGTGTTAGCGGGAGTGTAGGAGATACGCAGTATTTT,CASSVSGSVGDTQYF
TRBJ1-2,-,TRBD1,TRBV30,TGTGCCTGGAGTGTCCCATACCAAGCGGGACAGGTCTATGGCTACACCTTC,CAWSVPYQAGQVYGYTF
TRBJ1-5,few,TRBD1,TRBV2,TGTGCCAGCAGAGGAGACAGGGGGGCTCAGCCCCAGCATTTT,CASRGDRGAQPQHF
TRBJ2-2,-,-,TRBV6-5,TGTGCCAGCACCGGGAGCGGGAACACCGGGGAGCTGTTTTTT,CASTGSGNTGELFF
TRBJ1-4,-,TRBD1,TRBV5-1,TGCGCCAGCAGCTTGGCCGGGACAGGGGTTAATAGTGAAAAACTGTTTTTT,CASSLAGTGVNSEKLFF
TRBJ2-7,-,-,TRBV7-8,TGTGCCAGCAGCTTGGGGCTGATCTACGAGCAGTACTTC,CASSLGLIYEQYF